One and the same sample provided the 30 T cell receptor beta chains below, sequenced in a study of cytomegalovirus exposure and HLA in healthy donors. The primer mix had 60 Vbeta and 13 Jbeta primers. Sequenced by immunoSEQ multiplex PCR; TCRdb stores in-frame clones only, minus some. Counted here are some 170,000 clones, 70% to 85% occurring once; the ten biggest clones make up under 2%. What was sequenced was PBMCs. These receptors all come from a woman aged 25 to 39 in good health and CMV-seronegative.

This clone was counted between two and nine times. This chain connects TRBV30 to TRBJ1-1, with 8 bases that match TRBD1. This CDR3 has 13 residues. The germline CDR1 and CDR2 sequences are GTSNPN and SVGIG (reference sequence). The ends lost 7 bases at V and 1 base at J; junction bases unmatched: 5. CDR3 sequence (DNA): TGTGCCTTCCGGACAGGGTGGAACACTGAAGCTTTCTTT. This translates into CAFRTGWNTEAFF.

In DNA form, the CDR3 reads TGTGCCAGCAGCGCGATAGGGGCCGACTATGGCTACACCTTC. Translation: CASSAIGADYGYTF. The chain joins TRBV9 to TRBJ1-2, with D perhaps matching TRBD1 (5 bases). The V end lost 3 bases, the J end lost 3 bases, and 12 bases lay between the germline ends. Germline V gene sequence: CDR1 SGDLS, CDR2 YYNGEE. The CDR3 is 14 amino acids.

The J gene is TRBJ1-1, the V gene TRBV30; no clear D. Germline CDR1 is GTSNPN and CDR2 is SVGIG (reference sequence). The CDR3 has 14 residues. Trimming cost V 3 bases and J 6 bases, with 17 bases left between them. The CDR3 protein is CAWRTSRLNPEAFF. The CDR3 nucleotides read TGTGCCTGGAGAACCTCCCGACTCAACCCTGAAGCTTTCTTT.

As for this clone: A read error may produce the germline difference seen at one junction end. The chain uses TRBV7-2 and TRBJ1-2; 9 nucleotides agree with TRBD1. The CDR3 extends over 15 amino acids. CDR1 is SGHTA and CDR2 is FQGNSA in the germline V gene. Written as DNA, the CDR3 is TGTGCCAGCAGCCCCCAGCTCCGGGACAGGGTCGGAGTCGGCTTC. Its translation: CASSPQLRDRVGVGF.

The V gene is TRBV27, the J gene TRBJ2-2; D gene unclear. The CDR3 extends over 17 amino acids. V was cut by 3 bases and J by 0 bases, with 14 bases left in between. Germline V gene sequence: CDR1 MNHEY, CDR2 SMNVEV (reference sequence). The CDR3 coding sequence is TGTGCCAGCAGTTTGGGTTTGCTACAGCCGAACACCGGGGAGCTGTTTTTT. It is translated as CASSLGLLQPNTGELFF.

This sequence joins TRBV4-1 and TRBJ2-4; D unclear. With 3 bases removed from V and 4 bases from J, the gap between germline ends came to 13 bases. This CDR3 is 15 amino acids long. Germline CDR1 reads MGHRA; CDR2 reads YSYEKL. CDR3 region: CASSHGPLQKNIQYF. The CDR3 DNA reads TGCGCCAGCAGCCATGGGCCCCTACAAAAAAACATTCAGTACTTC.

The V call is TRBV5-1, the J call TRBJ2-1; no clear D. CDR1 is SGHRS, CDR2 YFSETQ, per germline. The CDR3 contains 13 residues. The ends were cut back, 0 bases at V and 6 bases at J, with 7 bases in the middle. The CDR3 sequence is CASSLAVFNEQFF. The CDR3 DNA sequence: TGCGCCAGCAGCTTGGCCGTGTTCAATGAGCAGTTCTTC.

The chain couples TRBV6-1 to TRBJ1-1, with D perhaps matching TRBD1 (5 bases). Germline V CDR1 and CDR2: MNHNS, SASEGT. The CDR3 is made up of 14 amino acids. The V and J ends lost 2 bases and 3 bases respectively, with 10 bases between them. The CDR3 protein is CASSEWQGDTEAFF. The CDR3 region has the DNA TGTGCCAGCAGTGAATGGCAGGGTGACACTGAAGCTTTCTTT.

The chain carries TRBV6-1 and TRBJ1-4; 7 bases align to TRBD1. The V and J ends lost 3 bases and 4 bases, in that order; junction bases with no gene match: 8. CDR3 length: 16 residues. Germline assignment: CDR1 MNHNS and CDR2 SASEGT. Here the CDR3 reads CASSELRGRNNEKLFF. The CDR3 DNA follows: TGTGCCAGCAGTGAGTTGAGGGGGCGGAATAATGAAAAACTGTTTTTT.

V usage is TRBV23-1 and J usage is TRBJ1-6, with a possible D match to TRBD1 (6 bases). TRBV23-1 is assigned to the ORF class and has an uncertain function. The V and J ends lost 8 bases and 5 bases respectively, with 19 bases between them. The CDR3 is made up of 16 amino acids. For the CDR3, the DNA is TGCGCCAGCTATAACGACAGGCGTAGAGATAATTCACCCCTCCACTTT. Its translation is CASYNDRRRDNSPLHF.

J is TRBJ2-2 and V is TRBV19; no definite D call. Trimming took off 5 bases at V and 1 base at J, with 14 bases between the two ends. The CDR3 has 16 residues. Per germline, CDR1 LNHDA and CDR2 SQIVND (reference sequence). The CDR3 sequence is CASSLRSSKNTGELFF. The CDR3, as DNA: TGTGCCAGTAGTTTGAGAAGTTCGAAGAACACCGGGGAGCTGTTTTTT.

On this clone: Sequence at one end of the junction differs from germline and may be a read error. V usage is TRBV9 and J usage is TRBJ1-2; D is uncertain. Germline V gene lookup returns CDR1 SGDLS and CDR2 YYNGEE. The CDR3 has 15 amino acids. The CDR3 bases are TGTGCCAGCAGCGTAGATAGCCGCGGGAACTATGGCTACCCCTTC. Its translation: CASSVDSRGNYGYPF.

The CDR3 DNA reads TGTGCCAGCAGCAGGGGACTAGCGGGGGCCACGGGGGAGCTGTTTTTT. Its translation is CASSRGLAGATGELFF. The chain couples TRBV7-3 to TRBJ2-2, with 14 bases lining up with TRBD2. The germline CDR1 and CDR2 sequences are SGHTA and FQGTGA. V lost 5 bases to trimming and J lost 8 bases; unmatched junction nucleotides: 7. The CDR3 has 16 amino acids.

This clone turned up a few times. The genes are TRBV6-1 and TRBJ2-1; 8 bases map to TRBD2. J gave up 4 bases and V 4 bases, and 9 bases lay outside the gene matches. The CDR3 length is 16 residues. Per germline, CDR1 MNHNS and CDR2 SASEGT. The chain's CDR3 is CASSADAGGPYNEQFF. CDR3 DNA sequence: TGTGCCAGCAGTGCAGATGCGGGAGGTCCATACAATGAGCAGTTCTTC.

This clone was found once. The chain couples TRBV7-8 to TRBJ2-3; D perhaps matches TRBD2 (7 bases). With 1 base removed from V and 0 bases from J, the gap between germline ends came to 11 bases. From germline, CDR1 is SGHVS and CDR2 FQNEAQ. The CDR3 is 16 amino acids. CDR3 in amino acids: CASSLVGGASTDTQYF. The CDR3 DNA reads as TGTGCCAGCAGCTTAGTGGGGGGGGCTAGCACAGATACGCAGTATTTT.

The gene calls are TRBV11-1 and TRBJ2-2; D ambiguous. The V gene's germline CDR1 is SGHAT and CDR2 FQDESV (reference sequence). The CDR3 has 15 residues. Trimming cost V 3 bases and J 1 base, with 9 bases left between them. CDR3 region: CASSFSIMNTGELFF. Written as DNA, the CDR3 is TGTGCCAGCAGCTTCAGTATAATGAACACCGGGGAGCTGTTTTTT. The variable domain in full, completed from reference TRBV11-1 and TRBJ2-2, reads EAEVAQSPRYKITEKSQAVAFWCDPISGHATLYWYRQILGQGPELLVQFQDESVVDDSQLPKDRFSAERLKGVDSTLKIQPAELGDSAMYLCASSFSIMNTGELFFGEGSRLTVL.

The chain carries TRBV20-1 and TRBJ1-1; D remains unclear. This CDR3 is built from 11 residues. CDR1 DFQATT and CDR2 SNEGSKA come from the germline V gene (reference sequence). Between the trimmed V and J ends, which lost 0 bases and 11 bases, there was a span of 10 bases. CDR3 in amino acids: CSARDGVLAFF. For the CDR3, the DNA is TGCAGTGCTAGAGACGGTGTGTTGGCTTTCTTT.

This chain connects TRBV27 to TRBJ2-1; D is perhaps TRBD2 (5 bases). Germline CDR1 reads MNHEY; CDR2 reads SMNVEV (reference sequence). The CDR3 is 13 residues long. V was cut by 7 bases and J by 4 bases, with 11 bases left in between. CDR3 loop: CASNRGSYNEQFF. The CDR3, as DNA: TGTGCCAGCAATCGGGGATCGTACAATGAGCAGTTCTTC.

V gene TRBV7-2 combines with J gene TRBJ2-3; D may be TRBD2 (5 bases). V dropped 3 bases and J dropped 3 bases, with 13 bases sitting between them. The length of the CDR3 is 15 residues. The V gene's germline CDR1 is SGHTA and CDR2 FQGNSA. This chain's CDR3 is CASSLSSGPTDTQYF. The DNA for the CDR3 is TGTGCCAGCAGCTTGTCCAGCGGACCTACAGATACGCAGTATTTT.

The chain combines TRBV19 with TRBJ1-6; 10 bases are a match to TRBD1. This CDR3 has 17 residues. Germline V CDR1 and CDR2: LNHDA, SQIVND (reference sequence). The junction had 13 bases not matched to a gene; V was cut back by 5 bases and J by 9 bases. The CDR3 spells CASSSDRFRDRGSPLHF. The CDR3 DNA reads as TGTGCCAGTAGTTCGGACCGATTCCGGGACAGGGGTTCACCCCTCCACTTT.

CDR3 residues: CASSPLSLGQGPRSGYSNQPQHF. Written as DNA, the CDR3 is TGTGCCAGCAGCCCCCTCTCGTTGGGACAGGGGCCTCGATCCGGGTATAGCAATCAGCCCCAGCATTTT. The chain combines TRBV9 with TRBJ1-5; 10 nucleotides agree with TRBD1. This CDR3 is 23 amino acids long. The J segment lost 0 bases and the V segment lost 4 bases, leaving 25 bases of the junction unmatched. The germline V gene encodes CDR1 SGDLS and CDR2 YYNGEE.

The rearrangement joins TRBV29-1 to TRBJ2-1; TRBD2 agrees at 13 bases. CDR1 SQVTM and CDR2 ANQGSEA come from the germline V gene. The CDR3 is 17 residues long. J lost 5 bases, V lost 7 bases, and 14 bases had no gene match. Here the CDR3 DNA reads TGCAGCGGACAGCCTTGGGGGACTAGCGGGGCCGACAATGAGCAGTTCTTC. It specifies CSGQPWGTSGADNEQFF.

This chain connects TRBV2 to TRBJ1-1, with no clear D. CDR1 SNHLY and CDR2 FYNNEI come from the germline V gene. V was pared by 5 bases and J by 3 bases, with 7 bases between. The CDR3 spans 12 residues. The CDR3 protein is CASSLSDTEAFF. CDR3 nucleotide sequence: TGTGCCAGCAGTCTTTCGGACACTGAAGCTTTCTTT.

The rearrangement links TRBV6-5 to TRBJ2-1, with D possibly matching TRBD1 (6 bases). The CDR3 is 15 residues long. CDR1 and CDR2 from the germline V gene are MNHEY and SVGAGI. The ends were cut back, 8 bases at V and 5 bases at J, with 19 bases in the middle. CDR3 sequence: CASRRGSPVDNEQFF. The CDR3 DNA reads TGTGCCAGCCGTAGGGGGAGCCCTGTGGACAATGAGCAGTTCTTC.

This clone is a singleton in its sample. The V gene is TRBV7-2, the J gene TRBJ1-3; 11 nucleotides agree with TRBD1. Per germline, CDR1 SGHTA and CDR2 FQGNSA. With 5 bases clipped from V and 3 bases from J, the junction kept 3 bases outside the gene matches. The CDR3 is 15 amino acids. The CDR3 is CASSPGTGGGNTIYF. DNA of the CDR3: TGTGCCAGCAGCCCCGGGACAGGGGGTGGAAACACCATATATTTT.

The chain employs TRBV18 and TRBJ2-2; D perhaps matches TRBD1 (6 bases). Germline V lookup: CDR1 KGHSH, CDR2 LQKENI. Trimming stripped 6 bases from V and 4 bases from J, with 18 bases between. The CDR3 is 16 amino acids. CDR3 region: CASSGQRTTSTGELFF. The DNA for the CDR3 is TGTGCCAGCTCGGGACAAAGAACGACCTCCACCGGGGAGCTGTTTTTT.

A few counts support this clone. V and J are TRBV7-2 and TRBJ1-5; D is ambiguous. This CDR3 has 14 residues. The germline V and J ends were trimmed by 2 bases and 1 base, with 6 bases remaining between them. The germline gives CDR1 SGHTA, CDR2 FQGNSA. The CDR3 protein is CASSLRGSNQPQHF. Here the CDR3 DNA reads TGTGCCAGCAGCTTAAGAGGGAGCAATCAGCCCCAGCATTTT.

This clone occurred a few times. The chain joins TRBV10-3 to TRBJ2-3; D possibly corresponds to TRBD2 (6 bases). CDR3 length equals 19 residues. The ends were cut back, 0 bases at V and 0 bases at J, with 19 bases in the middle. Germline V gives CDR1 ENHRY, CDR2 SYGVKD. The CDR3 sequence: CAISESGGTGTYSTDTQYF. The CDR3 DNA is TGTGCCATCAGTGAGTCGGGGGGAACCGGGACCTACAGCACAGATACGCAGTATTTT.

This clone was detected only once. V usage is TRBV11-1 and J usage is TRBJ1-2; TRBD1 aligns across 10 bases. The germline V gene has CDR1 SGHAT and CDR2 FQDESV (reference sequence). Losses at the gene ends were 4 bases for V and 8 bases for J; bases not matched to a gene: 4. CDR3 length: 13 amino acids. The CDR3 nucleotides read TGTGCCAGCAGCTACGACAGGGGGCAGGGCTACACCTTC. Its protein is CASSYDRGQGYTF.

The V gene is TRBV15, the J gene TRBJ1-1; D is perhaps TRBD1 (6 bases). The V and J ends lost 3 bases and 2 bases respectively, with 10 bases between them. This CDR3 spans 14 amino acids. Germline V gene sequence: CDR1 LNHNV, CDR2 YYDKDF (reference sequence). The CDR3 spells CATSSDRSNTEAFF. The DNA for the CDR3 is TGTGCCACCAGCAGCGACAGGTCCAACACTGAAGCTTTCTTT.